The present TCR beta chain was sequenced within a study of T cells after yellow fever vaccination. This clonotype was observed a handful of times. Antigen unknown. TCRdb reprocessed the 5' RACE reads via MiXCR and lists one record per CDR3 protein. Of a few hundred thousand distinct CDR3 sequences listed, around a tenth are singletons. The study, taken as a whole, reports: Post-booster repertoires contained most primary-vaccination clones again (roughly 96% CD4, 88% CD8).

The sample was PBMCs, taken on the day of the first yellow fever vaccination. The TCR was taken from a young man who received the YFV17D yellow fever vaccine.

In DNA form, the CDR3 reads TGTGCCAGCAGCGTAGCCGCGGGGGGCAGGAGCAATGAGCAGTTCTTC. This encodes CASSVAAGGRSNEQFF. The chain employs TRBV9 and TRBJ2-1; 8 bases line up with TRBD2. Trimming cost V 0 bases and J 6 bases; bases outside gene matches: 8. The CDR3 loop spans 16 amino acids. CDR1 SGDLS and CDR2 YYNGEE come from the germline V gene.